This T cell receptor (beta chain) comes out of a study of OX40 agonist ivuxolimab in advanced cancers. The overall study: One patient with hepatocellular carcinoma and two with cutaneous melanoma, three in all, had partial responses. Study-wide results and caveats: Clones of CD4+ and CD8+ blood T cells grew by week 6 at doses of 0.1 to 3.0 mg/kg. Also showing low normalized T-cell clonal expansion were some of the nonresponders.

The assay was immunoSEQ multiplex PCR, and TCRdb's table has in-frame clones only and misses some. There are tens of thousands of clones in the sample; roughly four fifths occur only once, and about 2% lies in the top ten. Germline V lookup: CDR1 SGDLS, CDR2 YYNGEE. The CDR3 has 16 amino acids. V lost 4 bases, J lost 3 bases, and 9 bases stayed unmatched. A word on this clone: The antigen remains unidentified.

This chain uses TRBV9 with TRBJ2-3; 9 bases fit TRBD1. The TCR comes from an adult with an advanced solid tumor such as melanoma, head and neck, liver or kidney cancer. Sequenced material: CD4+ or CD8+ T cells sorted from blood, taken in a trial of the OX40 agonist ivuxolimab. The DNA for the CDR3 is TGTGCCAGCAGCAGGGAACAGGGGGCGAGGACAGATACGCAGTATTTT. Amino acids: CASSREQGARTDTQYF.